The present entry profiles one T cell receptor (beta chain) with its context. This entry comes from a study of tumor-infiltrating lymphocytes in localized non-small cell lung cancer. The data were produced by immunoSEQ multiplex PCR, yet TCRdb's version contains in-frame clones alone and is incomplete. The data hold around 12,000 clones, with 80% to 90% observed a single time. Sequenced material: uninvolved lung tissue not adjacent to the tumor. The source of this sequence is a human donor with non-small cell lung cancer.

In DNA, the CDR3 is TGTGCCAGCCCTCCACAGGGCGTTTACACTGAAGCTTTCTTT. Translating gives CASPPQGVYTEAFF. The chain is built from TRBV6-1 and TRBJ1-1; D possibly corresponds to TRBD1 (6 bases). Germline V CDR1 and CDR2: MNHNS, SASEGT. The CDR3 contains 14 residues. The V and J ends lost 8 bases and 3 bases respectively, with 16 bases between them.